The TCR beta chain under discussion was sequenced for a study of blood T cell repertoires in COVID-19. Overall study: Material from acute and convalescent COVID-19 was sourced from the United States, Italy and Spain. T cells, B-cell-depleted T cells, or PBMCs provided the cDNA or gDNA that served as material.

This clone was detected once. Authors' data handling: Nucleated cell counts were estimated from reference gene primer amplification. Clones were sequenced by immunoSEQ multiplex PCR, and TCRdb holds only the in-frame ones, with some missing. Clonal size and the V and J genes are those of that table, whereas D and trimming came from the DNA. The sample holds roughly 100,000 clones; 80% to 95% are singletons and the top ten take approximately 2%. The CDR3 sequence is 20 residues long. CDR1 and CDR2 (germline): WSHSY, SAAADI. Trimming at V came to 2 bases and at J to 3 bases, leaving 17 bases not matched to a gene. Seattle's cohort entered during active infection and was followed longitudinally.

Sequencing was done on a sample of peripheral blood. This receptor was obtained from a woman aged 50 to 60 with COVID-19, enrolled during active disease. V gene TRBV10-2 combines with J gene TRBJ1-5, with TRBD1 identical over 9 bases. This CDR3 is CASSEEGWDRAGGDNQPQHF. Written as DNA, the CDR3 is TGCGCCAGCAGTGAGGAAGGTTGGGACAGGGCCGGAGGGGACAATCAGCCCCAGCATTTT.